The 21 T cell receptor beta chains below all came from one sample that was sequenced in a study of PD-L1 blockade in urothelial cancer. Described time point: peripheral blood 6 weeks after treatment start. Only in-frame clones appear in the TCRdb table, and some are missing; sequencing was by immunoSEQ multiplex PCR. The data hold about 120,000 clones, with around 89% observed a single time. The starting material was PBMCs, obtained around atezolizumab (anti-PD-L1) treatment. The receptors originated from a man aged 60 to 69 with urothelial cancer.

The CDR3 nucleotides are TGTGCCAGCAGTTACGCTAGCTACCAGACCCAGTACTTC. Translating gives CASSYASYQTQYF. V gene TRBV6-6 combines with J gene TRBJ2-5, with D perhaps TRBD2 (5 bases). From germline, CDR1 is MNHNY and CDR2 SVGAGI (reference sequence). Trimming shortened V by 2 bases and J by 6 bases, and 10 bases separated the two germline ends. The CDR3 runs to 13 residues.

This rearrangement joins TRBV2 to TRBJ2-3; 8 nucleotides line up with TRBD2. The V gene's germline CDR1 is SNHLY and CDR2 FYNNEI. Trimming removed 3 bases from V and 0 bases from J; junction bases left unmatched: 5. This CDR3 spans 16 amino acids. The CDR3 region has the DNA TGTGCCAGCAGTGAGGGGCTAGCGGGTAGCACAGATACGCAGTATTTT. Translated: CASSEGLAGSTDTQYF.

This chain links TRBV5-6 with TRBJ2-7; D unresolved. CDR3 length equals 12 residues. Germline V gene data show CDR1 as SGHDT and CDR2 as YYEEEE. The V end lost 1 base, the J end lost 2 bases, and 4 bases lay between the germline ends. Here the CDR3 DNA reads TGTGCCAGCAGCTTGACAGCCTACGAGCAGTACTTC. It codes for CASSLTAYEQYF.

The chain links TRBV7-8 to TRBJ1-1, with 9 positions matching TRBD1. The CDR3 extends over 16 amino acids. V was pared by 3 bases and J by 0 bases, with 5 bases of the junction left unmatched. From germline, CDR1 is SGHVS and CDR2 FQNEAQ. CDR3 loop: CASSLGQGRLNTEAFF. Here the CDR3 DNA reads TGTGCCAGCAGCTTGGGACAGGGTAGGTTGAACACTGAAGCTTTCTTT.

The chain joins TRBV7-6 to TRBJ2-2; D gene uncertain. The germline V gene has CDR1 SGHVS and CDR2 FNYEAQ. The CDR3 contains 13 residues. The ends were cut back, 6 bases at V and 5 bases at J, with 10 bases in the middle. The CDR3 DNA reads TGTGCCAGCAGACTATACATAACCGGGGAGCTGTTTTTT. Protein: CASRLYITGELFF.

V and J are TRBV15 and TRBJ2-5, with a possible D match to TRBD1 (6 bases). V lost 1 base, J lost 4 bases, and 16 bases lay in between. The CDR3 contains 16 residues. CDR1 LNHNV and CDR2 YYDKDF come from the germline V gene (reference sequence). In nucleotides, the CDR3 is TGTGCCACCAGCAGAGGGTCCGACAGGCCGCGAGAGACCCAGTACTTC. As protein: CATSRGSDRPRETQYF.

The CDR3: CASSSGQGAGQPQHF. CDR3 nucleotides: TGTGCCAGCAGCTCGGGACAGGGGGCTGGTCAGCCCCAGCATTTT. The chain links TRBV7-2 to TRBJ1-5; the match to TRBD1 covers 12 bases. Germline V gives CDR1 SGHTA, CDR2 FQGNSA. V shed 4 bases and J 6 bases; nucleotides not matched to a gene: 4. CDR3 length: 15 amino acids.

This sequence joins TRBV6-5 and TRBJ2-7, with D perhaps matching TRBD2 (5 bases). The V and J ends lost 2 bases and 2 bases respectively, with 10 bases between them. CDR3 length: 14 amino acids. Per the germline V gene, CDR1 is MNHEY and CDR2 is SVGAGI. The CDR3 protein is CASSYQRGTYEQYF. The CDR3 DNA sequence: TGTGCCAGCAGTTACCAACGGGGAACCTACGAGCAGTACTTC.

The chain links TRBV4-1 to TRBJ2-6; D uncertain. With 8 bases removed from V and 0 bases from J, the gap between germline ends came to 17 bases. The CDR3 runs to 17 residues. Germline CDR1 MGHRA, CDR2 YSYEKL. The DNA of the CDR3 is TGCGCCAGCGAGCCAATCCTCAAAAACTCTGGGGCCAACGTCCTGACTTTC. Amino acid sequence: CASEPILKNSGANVLTF.

This clone was counted once. The rearrangement links TRBV19 to TRBJ1-5, with TRBD1 as a possible D gene (5 bases). The germline gives CDR1 LNHDA, CDR2 SQIVND (reference sequence). This CDR3 is built from 14 residues. The V end lost 3 bases, the J end lost 6 bases, and 12 bases lay between the germline ends. The CDR3 region is CASSMSGMGQPQHF. CDR3 bases: TGTGCCAGTAGTATGTCAGGGATGGGTCAGCCCCAGCATTTT.

V gene TRBV7-9 combines with J gene TRBJ1-3; 10 nucleotides align to TRBD1. The CDR3 totals 17 residues. The V and J ends lost 5 bases and 0 bases, in that order; junction bases with no gene match: 7. CDR1 and CDR2 (germline): SEHNR, FQNEAQ (reference sequence). The CDR3 sequence: CASSLWGQGSSGNTIYF. CDR3 DNA: TGTGCCAGCAGCCTCTGGGGACAGGGGAGCTCTGGAAACACCATATATTTT.

CDR3 in DNA: TGTGCCAGCAGCTTGATGGTAGCGGGGGGCGGAGAGACCCAGTACTTC. Protein product: CASSLMVAGGGETQYF. This chain links TRBV5-4 with TRBJ2-5; 10 nucleotides match TRBD2. The V and J ends lost 1 base and 4 bases, in that order; junction bases with no gene match: 7. This CDR3 has 16 residues. CDR1 is SGHNT and CDR2 is YYREEE in the germline V gene (reference sequence).

This clone was seen a single time. The chain combines TRBV19 with TRBJ2-4, with a tentative D call TRBD2 (5 bases). Trimming took off 2 bases at V and 3 bases at J, with 14 bases between the two ends. The germline V gene encodes CDR1 LNHDA and CDR2 SQIVND (reference sequence). The CDR3 has 16 amino acids. CDR3 nucleotides: TGTGCCAGTAGTATATCAGGCCACCGGGGCAAAAACATTCAGTACTTC. Translated: CASSISGHRGKNIQYF.

The rearrangement joins TRBV13 to TRBJ1-6; a weak D match, TRBD1 (6 bases). This CDR3 is 15 amino acids long. The V end lost 4 bases, the J end lost 6 bases, and 13 bases lay between the germline ends. Looked up from germline, CDR1 is PRHDT and CDR2 is FYEKMQ (reference sequence). In DNA form, the CDR3 reads TGTGCCAGCAGCTCCCCGGGGGGCGGTAATTCACCCCTCCACTTT. Translating gives CASSSPGGGNSPLHF.

This clone was observed once. The chain couples TRBV28 to TRBJ2-5; 11 nucleotides agree with TRBD1. The V gene end was trimmed by 8 bases and the J gene end by 2 bases; junction bases not matched to a gene: 7. CDR1 is MDHEN and CDR2 is SYDVKM in the germline V gene. The CDR3 runs to 15 residues. The CDR3 DNA reads TGTGCCAGCTCAAACGGACAGGGGGCTCAAGAGACCCAGTACTTC. Protein sequence: CASSNGQGAQETQYF.

The chain combines TRBV15 with TRBJ2-5; D is uncertain. Deletions cut 1 base from V and 7 bases from J, with 22 bases between. The CDR3 totals 17 residues. CDR1 is LNHNV and CDR2 is YYDKDF in the germline V gene (reference sequence). CDR3 sequence reads: CATSRGDRGVRTGTQYF. The CDR3 DNA follows: TGTGCCACCAGCAGAGGCGACCGAGGCGTGCGCACGGGGACCCAGTACTTC.

This chain uses TRBV5-1 with TRBJ2-3; no clear D. From germline, CDR1 is SGHRS and CDR2 YFSETQ. The CDR3 loop spans 12 amino acids. V lost 0 bases to trimming and J lost 4 bases, with 3 bases between them. The CDR3 nucleotides are TGCGCCAGCAGCTTGGGCGCAGATACGCAGTATTTT. As protein: CASSLGADTQYF.

This clone came up a few times. This chain links TRBV14 with TRBJ2-7; D possibly corresponds to TRBD2 (6 bases). Germline assignment: CDR1 SGHDN and CDR2 FVKESK. This CDR3 contains 14 residues. V lost 4 bases to trimming and J lost 4 bases, with 14 bases between them. CDR3 in DNA: TGTGCCAGCAGCCTTACTGGAGGGAGGTACGAGCAGTACTTC. Translating gives CASSLTGGRYEQYF.

This clone has just one count. At the DNA level, this CDR3 is encoded by other sequences in the same sample as well. This chain connects TRBV5-4 to TRBJ1-2; D call uncertain. V gave up 0 bases and J gave up 4 bases, with 10 bases separating them. The CDR3 runs 14 residues. Per the germline V gene, CDR1 is SGHNT and CDR2 is YYREEE (reference sequence). For the CDR3, the DNA is TGTGCCAGCAGCTTGGAAAGAGGAGCCTATGGCTACACCTTC. Its translation: CASSLERGAYGYTF. Based on the CDR3 plus reference TRBV5-4 and TRBJ1-2, the full variable domain is ETGVTQSPTHLIKTRGQQVTLRCSSQSGHNTVSWYQQALGQGPQFIFQYYREEENGRGNFPPRFSGLQFPNYSSELNVNALELDDSALYLCASSLERGAYGYTFGSGTRLTVV.

The chain joins TRBV5-1 to TRBJ2-7, with D possibly being TRBD1 (6 bases). Germline assignment: CDR1 SGHRS and CDR2 YFSETQ. This CDR3 has 15 residues. V was clipped by 0 bases and J by 2 bases, with 12 bases between them. CDR3 in DNA: TGCGCCAGCAGCTTGGATCCGGGACAAACCTACGAGCAGTACTTC. Residues: CASSLDPGQTYEQYF.

This chain links TRBV6-5 with TRBJ2-5, with D perhaps matching TRBD1 (5 bases). This CDR3 spans 14 amino acids. Germline V gene sequence: CDR1 MNHEY, CDR2 SVGAGI. V gave up 2 bases and J gave up 3 bases, with 10 bases separating them. The CDR3 protein is CASSYQSREETQYF. In nucleotides, the CDR3 is TGTGCCAGCAGTTACCAATCCAGGGAAGAGACCCAGTACTTC.